This T cell receptor (beta chain) was captured in a study of T-cell memory formation after mild COVID-19. Overall study findings and caveats: Researchers could not confirm that second-wave clones peaking on day 37 targeted SARS-CoV-2.

CDR1 and CDR2 from the germline V gene are SEHNR and FQNEAQ (reference sequence). V gave up 9 bases and J gave up 4 bases; unmatched junction bases: 10. The CDR3 is 16 amino acids. The sample holds a few counts of this clonotype. Its antigen remains unidentified. TCRdb reprocessed the 5' RACE reads via MiXCR and lists one record per CDR3 protein. The data contain fewer than 500,000 distinct CDR3 sequences, about 23% of them seen just once; the ten biggest clones take up around 13%. J is TRBJ2-1 and V is TRBV7-9, with 12 bases lining up with TRBD2. Input material: PBMCs or a T cell subset sorted from them (not recorded which). This TCR was recovered from an adult woman who had mild COVID-19 (a few samples of this study predate the infection). Cell type and time point are not known. The CDR3 reads CASQERTSGNYNEQFF. The CDR3 DNA sequence: TGTGCCAGTCAGGAACGGACTAGCGGGAATTACAATGAGCAGTTCTTC.